The 25 T cell receptor beta chains presented below share a single source sample, sequenced in a study of T-cell memory formation after mild COVID-19. MiXCR, run by TCRdb on the 5' RACE reads, gives a single entry per CDR3 protein. Of 350,000 to 450,000 distinct CDR3 sequences listed, over 25% are singletons. Sequencing input: PBMCs or a T cell subset sorted from them (not recorded which). These receptors were taken from an adult woman who had mild COVID-19 (a few samples of this study predate the infection). Cell type and time point are not known.

The J gene is TRBJ2-5, the V gene TRBV5-1; D ambiguous. From germline, CDR1 is SGHRS and CDR2 YFSETQ. The CDR3 length is 15 residues. Trimming pared 0 bases from V and 4 bases from J, leaving 13 bases between. The CDR3 nucleotides read TGCGCCAGCAGCTTGGGAGGTAGGGTTGGAGAGACCCAGTACTTC. Translated, it gives CASSLGGRVGETQYF.

The chain recombines TRBV6-2 or TRBV6-3 with TRBJ2-7; TRBD1 aligns across 7 bases. CDR1 is MNHEY and CDR2 is SVGEGT in the germline V gene. CDR3 size: 14 residues. V trimming: 6 bases; J trimming: 2 bases; junction bases outside the gene matches: 7. The CDR3 region has the DNA TGTGCCAGCAGGCGGACAGGTCCCCCCTACGAGCAGTACTTC. Protein sequence: CASRRTGPPYEQYF.

This clonotype showed up just a few times. The chain links TRBV7-3 to TRBJ2-3; 9 positions agree with TRBD2. CDR3 length equals 15 residues. With 5 bases clipped from V and 1 base from J, the junction kept 4 bases outside the gene matches. Germline values: CDR1 SGHTA, CDR2 FQGTGA. The CDR3 sequence is CASSLIAGGTDTQYF. CDR3 sequence (DNA): TGTGCCAGCAGCCTCATAGCGGGGGGCACAGATACGCAGTATTTT.

This clonotype showed up just a few times. The chain employs TRBV7-2 and TRBJ1-5; D is undetermined. V lost 6 bases and J 0 bases, leaving 6 bases between the germline ends. Germline V CDR1 and CDR2: SGHTA, FQGNSA. CDR3 length: 13 amino acids. The CDR3 sequence: CASSRYSNQPQHF. The CDR3 DNA sequence: TGTGCCAGCAGTAGATATAGCAATCAGCCCCAGCATTTT.

The rearrangement uses TRBV12-3 or TRBV12-4 and TRBJ2-7, with a weak D call TRBD1 (5 bases). The V end lost 5 bases, the J end lost 2 bases, and 13 bases lay between the germline ends. This CDR3 region has 14 residues. The CDR3 here is CASSARGSTYEQYF. DNA for the CDR3: TGTGCCAGCAGTGCTAGGGGCAGTACCTACGAGCAGTACTTC.

CDR3 coding DNA: TGCGCCAGCAGCCCACGGGGCACTGAGCAGTTCTTC. Its translation: CASSPRGTEQFF. The chain couples TRBV5-1 to TRBJ2-1; the D gene could be TRBD1 or TRBD2 (5 bases each). This CDR3 contains 12 residues. The V and J ends lost 4 bases and 9 bases respectively, with 11 bases between them. Germline-derived CDR1 and CDR2 are SGHRS and YFSETQ. Together with reference TRBV5-1 and TRBJ2-1, the CDR3 gives the full variable domain: KAGVTQTPRYLIKTRGQQVTLSCSPISGHRSVSWYQQTPGQGLQFLFEYFSETQRNKGNFPGRFSGRQFSNSRSEMNVSTLELGDSALYLCASSPRGTEQFFGPGTRLTVL.

This clonotype has only a few counts. The CDR3 reads CASSHPGAEIQETQYF. Here the CDR3 DNA reads TGCGCCAGCAGCCATCCGGGGGCCGAAATACAAGAGACCCAGTACTTC. V usage is TRBV4-1 and J usage is TRBJ2-5; the D call may be TRBD1 or TRBD2 (6 bases each). Germline V CDR1 and CDR2: MGHRA, YSYEKL. The CDR3 spans 16 residues. V was shortened by 3 bases and J by 2 bases, with 16 bases between the two germline ends.

V gene TRBV6-5 combines with J gene TRBJ2-5; D not certain. V was shortened by 5 bases and J by 5 bases, with 15 bases between the two germline ends. This CDR3 is built from 14 residues. Germline CDR1 MNHEY, CDR2 SVGAGI. The CDR3: CASSTVTLPETQYF. DNA of the CDR3: TGTGCCAGCAGTACAGTGACACTGCCGGAGACCCAGTACTTC.

This clonotype was counted a few times. This sequence joins TRBV30 and TRBJ2-2; 9 bases line up with TRBD1. Germline values: CDR1 GTSNPN, CDR2 SVGIG (reference sequence). V lost 0 bases to trimming and J lost 12 bases; unmatched junction nucleotides: 5. The CDR3 has 13 amino acids. In nucleotides, the CDR3 is TGTGCCTGGAGTGTAGGACAGGGGTTGAAGCTGTTTTTT. This encodes CAWSVGQGLKLFF.

The rearrangement joins TRBV12-3 or TRBV12-4 to TRBJ1-2; the D is unclear. The V end lost 2 bases, the J end lost 6 bases, and 7 bases lay between the germline ends. The CDR3 length is 12 residues. The CDR3 nucleotides read TGTGCCAGCAGTTTAATGGAAGATGGCTACACCTTC. Translated, it gives CASSLMEDGYTF.

The chain joins TRBV5-1 to TRBJ2-3; D is possibly TRBD2 (6 bases). CDR3 length equals 13 residues. The germline gives CDR1 SGHRS, CDR2 YFSETQ. The germline V and J ends were trimmed by 0 bases and 4 bases, with 6 bases remaining between them. As DNA, the CDR3 is TGCGCCAGCAGCTTGGAGCGGGCAGATACGCAGTATTTT. Encoded protein: CASSLERADTQYF.

This rearrangement joins TRBV18 to TRBJ2-2; perhaps D is TRBD1 or TRBD2 (5 bases each). Germline CDR1 KGHSH, CDR2 LQKENI. V was shortened by 3 bases and J by 6 bases, with 17 bases between the two germline ends. CDR3 length: 16 residues. The CDR3 sequence is CASSPLPGPASGELFF. The CDR3 bases are TGTGCCAGCTCACCCTTACCGGGACCTGCGTCCGGGGAGCTGTTTTTT. Full variable domain (outside the CDR3, taken from reference TRBV18 and TRBJ2-2): NAGVMQNPRHLVRRRGQEARLRCSPMKGHSHVYWYRQLPEEGLKFMVYLQKENIIDESGMPKERFSAEFPKEGPSILRIQQVVRGDSAAYFCASSPLPGPASGELFFGEGSRLTVL.

This chain links TRBV10-3 with TRBJ1-4, with D possibly TRBD1 on 5 matching bases. The CDR3 length is 13 residues. V lost 6 bases and J lost 8, with 13 bases in between. From germline, CDR1 is ENHRY and CDR2 SYGVKD. The CDR3 is CAIRGGVGEKLFF. The CDR3 region has the DNA TGTGCCATCAGGGGAGGGGTGGGCGAAAAACTGTTTTTT.

This clonotype was seen just once. The chain joins TRBV24-1 to TRBJ2-7; D unresolved. CDR1 KGHDR and CDR2 SFDVKD come from the germline V gene. This CDR3 comprises 15 residues. V lost 3 bases to trimming and J lost 3 bases, with 14 bases between them. The CDR3 DNA follows: TGTGCCACCAGTGATAGGGCCGACCACATCTACGAGCAGTACTTC. As protein: CATSDRADHIYEQYF.

This clonotype was detected only once. J is TRBJ1-2 and V is TRBV6-2 or TRBV6-3; possible D gene TRBD1, 6 bases. Trimming stripped 0 bases from V and 4 bases from J, with 6 bases between. The CDR3 is 13 residues long. CDR1 is MNHEY and CDR2 is SVGEGT in the germline V gene. The CDR3 sequence: CASSYSDSYGYTF. The DNA for the CDR3 is TGTGCCAGCAGTTACTCGGACAGCTATGGCTACACCTTC.

This clonotype was seen a few times. The V call is TRBV20-1, the J call TRBJ2-1; 8 bases align to TRBD1. Germline-derived CDR1 and CDR2 are DFQATT and SNEGSKA (reference sequence). The V and J ends lost 3 bases and 5 bases, in that order; junction bases with no gene match: 6. The CDR3 runs 14 residues. The CDR3 here is CSARPSTGDNEQFF. The CDR3 DNA reads as TGCAGTGCTAGGCCGTCGACAGGGGACAATGAGCAGTTCTTC.

This chain links TRBV4-1 with TRBJ1-5; a possible D gene is TRBD1 (5 bases). This CDR3 has 17 amino acids. V was trimmed by 0 bases and J by 2 bases, leaving 14 bases between them. CDR1 is MGHRA, CDR2 YSYEKL, per germline. Here the CDR3 DNA reads TGCGCCAGCAGCCAAGATAGGCCCTTAGGGGGCAATCAGCCCCAGCATTTT. Translating it yields CASSQDRPLGGNQPQHF.

This clonotype has a count of ten or more. The V and J genes are TRBV5-5 and TRBJ2-3, with D unclear. V was pared by 1 base and J by 5 bases, with 17 bases between. The CDR3 covers 16 residues. Germline CDR1 is SGHKS and CDR2 is YYEKEE (reference sequence). The CDR3 DNA follows: TGTGCCAGCAGCTTGTCATCGCGCGGAGCACAAGATACGCAGTATTTT. It translates to CASSLSSRGAQDTQYF.

This clonotype was seen only a few times. The rearrangement joins TRBV7-6 to TRBJ2-2; the D is unclear. The germline CDR1 and CDR2 sequences are SGHVS and FNYEAQ. V shed 3 bases and J shed 8 bases, with 10 bases lying between them. The CDR3 spans 13 residues. Here the CDR3 reads CASSFRSGGELFF. The DNA of the CDR3 is TGTGCCAGCAGCTTCCGCTCTGGGGGGGAGCTGTTTTTT.

This rearrangement joins TRBV7-8 to TRBJ1-2, with TRBD1 matching 9 bases. This CDR3 is built from 14 residues. Germline V CDR1 and CDR2: SGHVS, FQNEAQ. After removal of 5 bases from V and 6 bases from J, the junction contained 7 bases not matched to a gene. The CDR3 coding sequence is TGTGCCAGCAGCACCCGGGACAGGGTTCATGGCTACACCTTC. Its protein is CASSTRDRVHGYTF. Supplemented by reference TRBV7-8 and TRBJ1-2, the full variable domain reads GAGVSQSPRYKVAKRGQDVALRCDPISGHVSLFWYQQALGQGPEFLTYFQNEAQLDKSGLPSDRFFAERPEGSVSTLKIQRTQQEDSAVYLCASSTRDRVHGYTFGSGTRLTVV.

This clonotype was seen a handful of times. The chain joins TRBV7-6 to TRBJ1-1, with a tentative D call TRBD1 (6 bases). Trimming stripped 1 base from V and 0 bases from J, with 9 bases between. CDR1 and CDR2 from the germline V gene are SGHVS and FNYEAQ. This CDR3 has 15 residues. The DNA for the CDR3 is TGTGCCAGCAGCTTAGGACAGGCCATGAACACTGAAGCTTTCTTT. Protein sequence: CASSLGQAMNTEAFF.

The chain has TRBV10-3 and TRBJ2-1; 10 nucleotides align to TRBD2. CDR3 length: 15 amino acids. The germline gives CDR1 ENHRY, CDR2 SYGVKD. V shed 4 bases, J shed 5 bases, and the junction held 5 bases outside the gene matches. This CDR3 is CAISALAGADNEQFF. Written as DNA, the CDR3 is TGTGCCATCAGTGCGCTAGCGGGGGCCGACAATGAGCAGTTCTTC.

The chain links TRBV11-2 to TRBJ1-2; possibly TRBD1 for D (6 bases). The CDR3 is made up of 14 amino acids. Trimming removed 1 base from V and 8 bases from J, with 14 bases in between. The germline gives CDR1 SGHAT, CDR2 FQNNGV. The CDR3 region has the DNA TGTGCCAGCAGCTTAGTGGCAGGGGATTTGGGCTACACCTTC. Residues: CASSLVAGDLGYTF.

The chain employs TRBV6-6 and TRBJ2-7; D is uncertain. The germline gives CDR1 MNHNY, CDR2 SVGAGI (reference sequence). With 0 bases removed from V and 2 bases from J, the gap between germline ends came to 11 bases. This CDR3 has 15 residues. As DNA, the CDR3 is TGTGCCAGCAGTTACTCGGCTCAGTCCCCCTACGAGCAGTACTTC. Amino acid sequence: CASSYSAQSPYEQYF.

This chain uses TRBV7-9 with TRBJ2-4; D possibly corresponds to TRBD1 (5 bases). The CDR3 spans 17 residues. CDR1 is SEHNR and CDR2 is FQNEAQ in the germline V gene (reference sequence). The ends were cut back, 1 base at V and 8 bases at J, with 21 bases in the middle. The CDR3, as DNA: TGTGCCAGCAGCTTAGGGCGGAGCAAAAGGTTAGGGGACATTCAGTACTTC. Its protein product is CASSLGRSKRLGDIQYF. The full variable domain, completed using reference TRBV7-9 and TRBJ2-4, is DTGVSQNPRHKITKRGQNVTFRCDPISEHNRLYWYRQTLGQGPEFLTYFQNEAQLEKSRLLSDRFSAERPKGSFSTLEIQRTEQGDSAMYLCASSLGRSKRLGDIQYFGAGTRLSVL.